Shown below are 14 T cell receptor beta chains from a single sample sequenced in a study of cytotoxic CD8 clonotypes in ibrutinib-treated CLL. TCRdb's table, derived via immunoSEQ multiplex PCR, lists solely in-frame clones and lacks some. This table has about 9,200 clones, approximately 60% appearing once. The sequenced sample was PBMCs, obtained before ibrutinib treatment. The receptor set was obtained from a human donor with chronic lymphocytic leukemia.

This clone was observed a few times. The chain has TRBV6-5 and TRBJ1-2; possible D gene TRBD1, 5 bases. This CDR3 is built from 12 residues. CDR1 and CDR2 (germline): MNHEY, SVGAGI. Trimming shortened V by 5 bases and J by 7 bases, and 11 bases separated the two germline ends. The CDR3: CASSNGHLGYTF. The CDR3 DNA follows: TGTGCCAGCAGTAACGGACACCTTGGCTACACCTTC.

This chain connects TRBV5-6 to TRBJ2-1, with D maybe TRBD2 (6 bases). Per the germline V gene, CDR1 is SGHDT and CDR2 is YYEEEE. The V and J ends lost 3 bases and 0 bases respectively, with 13 bases between them. This CDR3 spans 16 amino acids. As DNA, the CDR3 is TGTGCCAGCAGCTCCCTCGCCGGGGGCTCCTACAATGAGCAGTTCTTC. It specifies CASSSLAGGSYNEQFF.

This clone was detected only a few times. This chain links TRBV28 with TRBJ1-5; no clear D gene. Germline assignment: CDR1 MDHEN and CDR2 SYDVKM. This CDR3 comprises 12 residues. With 7 bases removed from V and 0 bases from J, the gap between germline ends came to 4 bases. DNA for the CDR3: TGTGCCAGCAAGCATAGCAATCAGCCCCAGCATTTT. Protein: CASKHSNQPQHF.

The V gene is TRBV5-4, the J gene TRBJ1-2; 9 bases match TRBD1. Germline assignment: CDR1 SGHNT and CDR2 YYREEE (reference sequence). CDR3 length: 15 residues. J lost 7 bases, V lost 4 bases, and 11 bases had no gene match. CDR3 DNA sequence: TGTGCCAGCAGCCCCAGGTCGGACAGGGGAGGTGGCTACACCTTC. Amino acids: CASSPRSDRGGGYTF.

By share, this clone counts as medium-sized (0.01 to 0.1%). The germline gene is not matched at one end of the junction; a read error may be the cause. This chain uses TRBV29-1 with TRBJ1-2; no reliable D call. CDR1 and CDR2 (germline): SQVTM, ANQGSEA. This CDR3 contains 10 residues. The DNA for the CDR3 is TGCAGCGTGAATACAGAGGCACTTACATTC. It codes for CSVNTEALTF.

V usage is TRBV10-3 and J usage is TRBJ2-3, with TRBD1 matching over 9 bases. Germline V lookup: CDR1 ENHRY, CDR2 SYGVKD. The J segment lost 4 bases and the V segment lost 6 bases, leaving 5 bases of the junction unmatched. The CDR3 consists of 14 residues. The CDR3: CAIRQTGGADTQYF. In DNA form, the CDR3 reads TGTGCCATCAGACAAACAGGGGGCGCAGATACGCAGTATTTT.

The chain uses TRBV9 and TRBJ2-5; TRBD1 or TRBD2 may be the D gene (5 bases each). Between the trimmed V and J ends, which lost 3 bases and 4 bases, there was a span of 16 bases. This CDR3 has 15 residues. Germline CDR1 and CDR2: SGDLS and YYNGEE. The CDR3 spells CASSDTGAGGETQYF. CDR3 nucleotide sequence: TGTGCCAGCAGCGATACCGGGGCAGGCGGAGAGACCCAGTACTTC.

V gene TRBV7-9 combines with J gene TRBJ1-5; D perhaps matches TRBD1 (6 bases). Germline CDR1 is SEHNR and CDR2 is FQNEAQ (reference sequence). The CDR3 extends over 14 amino acids. V lost 5 bases to trimming and J lost 3 bases, with 11 bases between them. The CDR3 sequence: CASSLGALNQPQHF. CDR3 coding DNA: TGTGCCAGCAGCCTGGGGGCCCTCAATCAGCCCCAGCATTTT.

The CDR3 protein is CASSLGRTDTQYF. The CDR3 DNA is TGCGCCAGCAGCTTGGGCCGCACAGATACGCAGTATTTT. This chain connects TRBV5-1 to TRBJ2-3, with unresolved D. Trimming took 0 bases from V and 1 from J, leaving 3 bases between them. Germline CDR1 is SGHRS and CDR2 is YFSETQ. The length of the CDR3 is 13 residues.

The rearrangement uses TRBV4-1 and TRBJ1-1, with D perhaps matching TRBD1 (6 bases). Trimming took 7 bases from V and 4 from J, leaving 10 bases between them. This CDR3 spans 12 amino acids. The V gene's germline CDR1 is MGHRA and CDR2 YSYEKL. The CDR3 here is CASMGGATEAFF. CDR3 sequence (DNA): TGCGCCAGCATGGGGGGGGCCACTGAAGCTTTCTTT.

The genes are TRBV15 and TRBJ1-5, with TRBD1 as a possible D gene (5 bases). V lost 1 base, J lost 1 base, and 11 bases lay in between. The CDR3 has 16 residues. Germline V gene data show CDR1 as LNHNV and CDR2 as YYDKDF (reference sequence). CDR3 sequence (DNA): TGTGCCACCAGCAGAGGCGATAGGGGAAGCAATCAGCCCCAGCATTTT. It translates to CATSRGDRGSNQPQHF.

This clone was picked up one time. This sequence joins TRBV28 and TRBJ2-5, with a tentative D call TRBD1 (5 bases). Per the germline V gene, CDR1 is MDHEN and CDR2 is SYDVKM. Between the trimmed V and J ends, which lost 7 bases and 0 bases, there was a span of 12 bases. This CDR3 has 14 amino acids. The CDR3 coding sequence is TGTGCCAGCAAGGTAGGGGATAACCAAGAGACCCAGTACTTC. It specifies CASKVGDNQETQYF.

This chain uses TRBV5-8 with TRBJ1-2; tentatively, D is TRBD1 (5 bases). The CDR3 consists of 16 residues. V lost 0 bases and J lost 0, with 12 bases in between. CDR1 and CDR2 (germline): SGHTS, YDEGEE. CDR3 DNA: TGTGCCAGCAGCTTGGCATGGGGGACTACTAACTATGGCTACACCTTC. It codes for CASSLAWGTTNYGYTF.

The rearrangement links TRBV6-4 to TRBJ1-3, with D unclear. Trimming cost V 7 bases and J 0 bases, with 13 bases left between them. The CDR3 spans 15 residues. In germline, CDR1 is MRHNA, CDR2 SNTAGT. Here the CDR3 reads CASTRRIGSGNTIYF. The CDR3 DNA sequence: TGTGCCAGCACGCGGAGGATCGGCTCTGGAAACACCATATATTTT.